This TCR beta chain emerged from a study of blood T cell repertoires in COVID-19. Study at large: Italy, Spain and the United States were the sources of the convalescent and acute COVID-19 samples. Sources were T cells, B-cell-depleted T cells, or PBMCs; the material itself was cDNA or gDNA.

In the authors' workflow: Reference gene primer amplification in the assay estimated nucleated cell counts. Assay used: immunoSEQ multiplex PCR; TCRdb lists only in-frame clones, some missing. D and trimming come from the DNA, and the V and J calls and clone size come from that table. The sample holds tens of thousands of clones, 80% seen once. Germline V gene data show CDR1 as MNHEY and CDR2 as SMNVEV (reference sequence). The ends were cut back, 6 bases at V and 8 bases at J, with 16 bases in the middle. The CDR3 covers 13 residues. This rearrangement joins TRBV27 to TRBJ1-2; possibly TRBD1 for D (6 bases). The sequencing input was peripheral blood. This TCR was recovered from a woman in her 70s with acute or convalescent COVID-19. CDR3 nucleotide sequence: TGTGCCAGCAGCCCTACAGGGCTCTGGGGCTACACCTTC. Its translation: CASSPTGLWGYTF.